The 30 T cell receptor beta chains presented below share a single source sample, sequenced in a study of shared clonotypes between healthy human individuals. Profiled with immunoSEQ multiplex PCR; TCRdb holds only in-frame clones, not every one. The data show approximately 700,000 clones, 73% seen once. What was sequenced was memory CD4+ T cells sorted from blood. Subset reported: CD45RA-negative fraction. The receptors here all came from a woman in her 30s in good health.

The chain employs TRBV19 and TRBJ1-1, with a weak D call TRBD1 (5 bases). This CDR3 has 16 amino acids. Germline V gives CDR1 LNHDA, CDR2 SQIVND (reference sequence). With 0 bases removed from V and 3 bases from J, the gap between germline ends came to 14 bases. CDR3 in amino acids: CASSIEGRGADTEAFF. CDR3 DNA sequence: TGTGCCAGTAGTATAGAAGGGCGGGGCGCGGACACTGAAGCTTTCTTT. Filled out from reference TRBV19 and TRBJ1-1, the complete variable domain reads DGGITQSPKYLFRKEGQNVTLSCEQNLNHDAMYWYRQDPGQGLRLIYYSQIVNDFQKGDIAEGYSVSREKKESFPLTVTSAQKNPTAFYLCASSIEGRGADTEAFFGQGTRLTVV.

CDR3: CASSEGTMAGDNYGYTF. The CDR3 DNA is TGTGCCAGCAGTGAAGGGACGATGGCAGGGGATAACTATGGCTACACCTTC. The chain recombines TRBV6-1 with TRBJ1-2; a possible D gene is TRBD1 (6 bases). V was trimmed by 1 base and J by 1 base, leaving 16 bases between them. Germline CDR1 MNHNS, CDR2 SASEGT. The CDR3 has 17 residues.

The chain links TRBV7-6 to TRBJ2-3; no firm D call. The V gene's germline CDR1 is SGHVS and CDR2 FNYEAQ. The CDR3 is 15 amino acids. V shed 5 bases and J shed 3 bases, with 15 bases lying between them. CDR3 nucleotide sequence: TGTGCCAGCAGCCCCGCTCGGCGCGAGACAGATACGCAGTATTTT. Encoded protein: CASSPARRETDTQYF.

This chain links TRBV28 with TRBJ2-1; no clear D gene. Germline values: CDR1 MDHEN, CDR2 SYDVKM. Trimming stripped 2 bases from V and 7 bases from J, with 15 bases between. The CDR3 runs to 15 residues. The CDR3 DNA reads as TGTGCCAGCAGTTTACCTGGCGCGAAGTTGAATGAGCAGTTCTTC. Translation gives CASSLPGAKLNEQFF.

The chain has TRBV30 and TRBJ2-3; a weak D match, TRBD1 (6 bases). This CDR3 has 13 amino acids. Trimming left V 3 bases short and J 3 bases short, with 10 bases between. The germline V gene encodes CDR1 GTSNPN and CDR2 SVGIG (reference sequence). CDR3 sequence reads: CAWRGAITDTQYF. The CDR3, as DNA: TGTGCCTGGAGGGGGGCTATTACAGATACGCAGTATTTT.

This chain joins TRBV2 and TRBJ1-2; 10 positions match TRBD1. The CDR3 is 16 amino acids. The V gene end was trimmed by 5 bases and the J gene end by 7 bases; junction bases not matched to a gene: 13. From germline, CDR1 is SNHLY and CDR2 FYNNEI. CDR3 loop: CASSPGRTGGIGGYTF. CDR3 sequence (DNA): TGTGCCAGCAGTCCAGGCCGGACAGGGGGGATTGGTGGCTACACCTTC.

This CDR3 reads CASSGRTRVDTQYF. The CDR3 region has the DNA TGTGCCAGCAGTGGCCGGACAAGAGTCGATACGCAGTATTTT. The J gene is TRBJ2-3, the V gene TRBV6-5, with D perhaps matching TRBD1 (5 bases). The CDR3 extends over 14 amino acids. V was trimmed by 5 bases and J by 6 bases, leaving 15 bases between them. Germline V gene sequence: CDR1 MNHEY, CDR2 SVGAGI.

The rearrangement uses TRBV5-1 and TRBJ2-6, with TRBD1 identical over 9 bases. Germline loops: CDR1 SGHRS, CDR2 YFSETQ. V shed 6 bases and J 1 base; nucleotides not matched to a gene: 14. This CDR3 has 19 residues. The CDR3 sequence: CASTLQPGQGLSGANVLTF. The DNA of the CDR3 is TGCGCCAGCACCTTACAACCGGGACAGGGTCTTTCTGGGGCCAACGTCCTGACTTTC.

Here the CDR3 DNA reads TGCGCCAGCAGCAACGGACAGGAACGAGAGACCCAGTACTTC. Residues: CASSNGQERETQYF. This chain uses TRBV10-1 with TRBJ2-5, with 7 bases that match TRBD1. Germline assignment: CDR1 WNHNN and CDR2 SYGVQD (reference sequence). Losses at the gene ends were 6 bases for V and 4 bases for J; bases not matched to a gene: 8. This CDR3 contains 14 residues.

About this clone itself: The sample holds other DNA sequences that translate to the same CDR3. The chain uses TRBV30 and TRBJ1-1; 7 bases are shared with TRBD1. After removal of 3 bases from V and 6 bases from J, the junction contained 7 bases not matched to a gene. Germline CDR1 GTSNPN, CDR2 SVGIG (reference sequence). This CDR3 spans 13 amino acids. The CDR3 bases are TGTGCCTGGAGGACCCAGGGGGATCCTGAAGCTTTCTTT. Translated, it gives CAWRTQGDPEAFF.

This clone was observed many times. The V and J genes are TRBV2 and TRBJ2-4; 7 bases match TRBD2. The CDR3 length is 14 residues. Germline CDR1 reads SNHLY; CDR2 reads FYNNEI. V was clipped by 4 bases and J by 6 bases; unmatched bases: 6. CDR3 DNA sequence: TGTGCCAGCAGTGTAGAGCGGGAAAGAAACATTCAGTACTTC. Protein sequence: CASSVERERNIQYF.

This chain links TRBV7-8 with TRBJ2-3, with D possibly matching TRBD2 (7 bases). Germline loops: CDR1 SGHVS, CDR2 FQNEAQ. V gave up 4 bases and J gave up 2 bases, with 16 bases separating them. This CDR3 comprises 16 residues. CDR3 nucleotides: TGTGCCAGCAGCTCGGAGGGGGAGGGGTACACAGATACGCAGTATTTT. This sequence encodes CASSSEGEGYTDTQYF. The entire variable domain, with the rest obtained from reference TRBV7-8 and TRBJ2-3, is as follows: GAGVSQSPRYKVAKRGQDVALRCDPISGHVSLFWYQQALGQGPEFLTYFQNEAQLDKSGLPSDRFFAERPEGSVSTLKIQRTQQEDSAVYLCASSSEGEGYTDTQYFGPGTRLTVL.

The chain employs TRBV7-2 and TRBJ2-5; TRBD1 is a possible D gene (6 bases). V lost 5 bases and J 4 bases, leaving 17 bases between the germline ends. The CDR3 runs 15 residues. Per the germline V gene, CDR1 is SGHTA and CDR2 is FQGNSA. CDR3: CASSLPVGGVETQYF. In DNA form, the CDR3 reads TGTGCCAGCAGCCTGCCCGTAGGGGGAGTAGAGACCCAGTACTTC.

As DNA, the CDR3 is TGTGCCACCGCCGTAAGCGGGGCCAACGTCCTGACTTTC. Protein product: CATAVSGANVLTF. The chain couples TRBV6-1 to TRBJ2-6; D unclear. This CDR3 has 13 residues. Germline V lookup: CDR1 MNHNS, CDR2 SASEGT. Trimming cost V 10 bases and J 4 bases, with 11 bases left between them.

This clone has just a few counts. The V call is TRBV6-5, the J call TRBJ2-1, with 7 bases fitting TRBD2. Germline CDR1 and CDR2: MNHEY and SVGAGI. The V gene end was trimmed by 6 bases and the J gene end by 7 bases; junction bases not matched to a gene: 6. This CDR3 has 13 residues. CDR3: CASRKTSTNEQFF. The CDR3 coding sequence is TGTGCCAGCAGGAAGACTAGCACGAATGAGCAGTTCTTC.

This chain joins TRBV29-1 and TRBJ2-1; D is undetermined. The V and J ends lost 6 bases and 6 bases respectively, with 15 bases between them. Looked up from germline, CDR1 is SQVTM and CDR2 is ANQGSEA. The CDR3 totals 13 residues. This chain's CDR3 is CSVESSFINEQFF. CDR3 nucleotide sequence: TGCAGCGTCGAGTCCTCCTTTATCAATGAGCAGTTCTTC.

This chain joins TRBV5-1 and TRBJ1-5; the D gene is possibly TRBD1 (6 bases). Trimming removed 4 bases from V and 4 bases from J, with 12 bases in between. Looked up from germline, CDR1 is SGHRS and CDR2 is YFSETQ. The CDR3 runs to 14 residues. The CDR3 nucleotides read TGCGCCAGCAGCCCAGGGGAGGAAAATCAGCCCCAGCATTTT. This encodes CASSPGEENQPQHF.

V and J are TRBV19 and TRBJ2-3, with 9 positions matching TRBD1. CDR3 length: 16 amino acids. The germline CDR1 and CDR2 sequences are LNHDA and SQIVND (reference sequence). Germline trimming cut 3 bases from V and 6 bases from J; bases unmatched to any gene: 10. The DNA for the CDR3 is TGTGCCAGTAGTATCCGGGACAGGGTCAGGTCGGATACGCAGTATTTT. This gives the protein CASSIRDRVRSDTQYF.

CDR3 in DNA: TGTGCCAGCACCTCCGCAAGGGGTTCCTACGAGCAGTACTTC. Translating gives CASTSARGSYEQYF. The V gene is TRBV28, the J gene TRBJ2-7; tentative D call: TRBD1 (5 bases). The germline CDR1 and CDR2 sequences are MDHEN and SYDVKM. The germline V and J ends were trimmed by 7 bases and 1 base, with 14 bases remaining between them. This CDR3 spans 14 amino acids.

This clone was counted once. A far larger clone is one nucleotide away, so this likely arose from a read error. V gene TRBV25-1 combines with J gene TRBJ2-3; D is unclear. The CDR3 extends over 14 amino acids. V was trimmed by 2 bases and J by 0 bases, leaving 6 bases between them. CDR1 is MGHDK, CDR2 SYGVNS, per germline. The CDR3 region is CASSEGQSTDTQYF. Written as DNA, the CDR3 is TGTGCCAGCAGTGAAGGGCAGAGCACAGATACGCAGTATTTT. Based on the CDR3 plus reference TRBV25-1 and TRBJ2-3, the full variable domain is EADIYQTPRYLVIGTGKKITLECSQTMGHDKMYWYQQDPGMELHLIHYSYGVNSTEKGDLSSESTVSRIRTEHFPLTLESARPSHTSQYLCASSEGQSTDTQYFGPGTRLTVL.

This clone was picked up a small number of times. The chain has TRBV5-4 and TRBJ2-6, with 8 bases that match TRBD1. V lost 7 bases, J lost 0 bases, and 12 bases stayed unmatched. The CDR3 is 18 residues long. Per germline, CDR1 SGHNT and CDR2 YYREEE (reference sequence). The CDR3 sequence: CASGTRDRSNSGANVLTF. The CDR3, as DNA: TGTGCCAGCGGAACCCGGGACAGGTCGAACTCTGGGGCCAACGTCCTGACTTTC.

The genes are TRBV27 and TRBJ2-1; 8 bases are a match to TRBD2. The CDR3 sequence is 18 residues long. Per germline, CDR1 MNHEY and CDR2 SMNVEV (reference sequence). The trim removed 1 base at V and 2 bases at J, leaving 10 bases unmatched. The CDR3 DNA follows: TGTGCCAGCAGTTTATACGCTAGCGGGTGGATGACCTACAATGAGCAGTTCTTC. Its protein is CASSLYASGWMTYNEQFF.

This clone appeared a single time. The chain is built from TRBV28 and TRBJ2-7, with a weak D call TRBD1 (6 bases). The V and J ends lost 7 bases and 2 bases respectively, with 15 bases between them. Germline V gives CDR1 MDHEN, CDR2 SYDVKM. CDR3 length: 14 amino acids. Here the CDR3 DNA reads TGTGCCAGCACCCTACCGGGACACCCCTACGAGCAGTACTTC. It yields the protein CASTLPGHPYEQYF.

The chain carries TRBV28 and TRBJ1-5; 12 nucleotides line up with TRBD1. There are 14 residues in the CDR3. V was pared by 4 bases and J by 8 bases, with 3 bases of the junction left unmatched. The germline CDR1 and CDR2 sequences are MDHEN and SYDVKM. The CDR3 loop is CASSWGTGGKPQHF. CDR3 nucleotides: TGTGCCAGCAGTTGGGGGACAGGGGGCAAGCCCCAGCATTTT.

This clone was observed a handful of times. The genes are TRBV5-6 and TRBJ2-7, with TRBD1 matching 8 bases. CDR3 size: 14 residues. Trimming cost V 3 bases and J 6 bases; bases outside gene matches: 8. Germline V CDR1 and CDR2: SGHDT, YYEEEE. This CDR3 is CASSSRDRSLEQYF. Here the CDR3 DNA reads TGTGCCAGCAGCTCCCGGGACAGGAGTCTCGAGCAGTACTTC.

V is TRBV7-9 and J is TRBJ2-7, with a possible D match to TRBD2 (5 bases). The CDR3 totals 12 residues. V was clipped by 5 bases and J by 3 bases, with 8 bases between them. In germline, CDR1 is SEHNR, CDR2 FQNEAQ (reference sequence). The CDR3 protein is CASSPTSYEQYF. CDR3 in DNA: TGTGCCAGCAGCCCAACTAGCTACGAGCAGTACTTC. Full variable domain (rest looked up from reference TRBV7-9 and TRBJ2-7): DTGVSQNPRHKITKRGQNVTFRCDPISEHNRLYWYRQTLGQGPEFLTYFQNEAQLEKSRLLSDRFSAERPKGSFSTLEIQRTEQGDSAMYLCASSPTSYEQYFGPGTRLTVT.

CDR3 DNA: TGTGCCAGCAGTGGGGGGTCTTCCACACAGCCCCAGCATTTT. It is translated as CASSGGSSTQPQHF. V and J are TRBV6-5 and TRBJ1-5, with D possibly matching TRBD1 (5 bases). Between the trimmed V and J ends, which lost 5 bases and 7 bases, there was a span of 15 bases. Germline CDR1 and CDR2: MNHEY and SVGAGI. This CDR3 has 14 residues.

This clone was counted a single time. The chain is built from TRBV6-1 and TRBJ2-6; D ambiguous. Germline CDR1 and CDR2: MNHNS and SASEGT. The CDR3 is 16 amino acids. Trimming took 6 bases from V and 3 from J, leaving 15 bases between them. Here the CDR3 DNA reads TGTGCCAGCAGCGAATGGTTTGTTCTTGGGGCCAACGTCCTGACTTTC. Encoded protein: CASSEWFVLGANVLTF.

As to this clone: A read error likely explains this, since a far larger clone differs by one base. This sample includes further DNA sequences coding for the same CDR3. The chain recombines TRBV6-1 with TRBJ2-1; D may be TRBD2 (5 bases). This CDR3 contains 12 residues. Germline lookup yields CDR1 MNHNS and CDR2 SASEGT. In DNA, the CDR3 is TGTGCCAGCTTACTAGACGACAATGAGCAATTCTTC. Translation: CASLLDDNEQFF.

The V call is TRBV28, the J call TRBJ2-3, with 10 bases lining up with TRBD2. V lost 5 bases, J lost 2 bases, and 7 bases stayed unmatched. The CDR3 is 16 residues long. CDR1 and CDR2 (germline): MDHEN, SYDVKM. The CDR3 DNA sequence: TGTGCCAGCAGTCCTTCCGGGACTAGCGCCACAGATACGCAGTATTTT. Translation gives CASSPSGTSATDTQYF.